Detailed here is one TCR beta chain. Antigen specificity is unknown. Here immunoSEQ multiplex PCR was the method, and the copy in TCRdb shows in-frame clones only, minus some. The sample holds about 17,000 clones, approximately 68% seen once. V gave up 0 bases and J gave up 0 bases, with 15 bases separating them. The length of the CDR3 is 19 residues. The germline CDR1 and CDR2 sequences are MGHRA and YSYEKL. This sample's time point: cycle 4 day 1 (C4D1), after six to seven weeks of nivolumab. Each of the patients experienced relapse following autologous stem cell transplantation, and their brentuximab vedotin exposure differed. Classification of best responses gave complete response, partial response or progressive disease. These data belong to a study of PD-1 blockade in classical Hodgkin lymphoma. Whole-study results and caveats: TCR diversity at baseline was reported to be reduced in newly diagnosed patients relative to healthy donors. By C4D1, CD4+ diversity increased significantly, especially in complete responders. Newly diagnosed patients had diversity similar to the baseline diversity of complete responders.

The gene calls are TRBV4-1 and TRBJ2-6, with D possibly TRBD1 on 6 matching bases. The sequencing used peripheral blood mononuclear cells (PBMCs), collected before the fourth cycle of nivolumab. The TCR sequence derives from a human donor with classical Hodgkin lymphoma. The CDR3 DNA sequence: TGCGCCAGCAGCCAAGAAGGCGACAGGTTATTCTCTGGGGCCAACGTCCTGACTTTC. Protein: CASSQEGDRLFSGANVLTF.